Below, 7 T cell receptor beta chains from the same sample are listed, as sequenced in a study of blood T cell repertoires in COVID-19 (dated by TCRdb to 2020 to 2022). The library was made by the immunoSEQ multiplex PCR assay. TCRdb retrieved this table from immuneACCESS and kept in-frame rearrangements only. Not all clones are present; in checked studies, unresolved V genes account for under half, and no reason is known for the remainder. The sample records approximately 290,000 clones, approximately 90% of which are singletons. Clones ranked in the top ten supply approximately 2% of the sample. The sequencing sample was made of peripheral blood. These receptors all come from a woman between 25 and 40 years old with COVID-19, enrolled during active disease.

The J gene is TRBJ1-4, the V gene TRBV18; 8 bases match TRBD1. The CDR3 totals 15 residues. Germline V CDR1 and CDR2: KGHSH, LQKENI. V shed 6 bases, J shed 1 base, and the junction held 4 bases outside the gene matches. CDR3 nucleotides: TGTGCCAGCTCCGTCGACAGGGGAACTAATGAAAAACTGTTTTTT. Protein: CASSVDRGTNEKLFF.

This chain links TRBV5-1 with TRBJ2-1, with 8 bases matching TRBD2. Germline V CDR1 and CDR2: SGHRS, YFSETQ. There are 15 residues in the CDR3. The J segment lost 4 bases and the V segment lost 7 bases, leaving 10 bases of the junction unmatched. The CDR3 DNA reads TGCGCCAGCGGACGTACTAGCGGCCTTTACAATGAGCAGTTCTTC. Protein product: CASGRTSGLYNEQFF.

The CDR3 sequence: CATSDFGGKGNQPQHF. In nucleotides, the CDR3 is TGTGCCACCAGTGATTTCGGAGGGAAGGGCAATCAGCCCCAGCATTTT. V gene TRBV24-1 combines with J gene TRBJ1-5, with D unclear. Trimming removed 1 base at V and 2 bases at J, with 11 bases between. CDR3 length equals 16 residues. CDR1 and CDR2 from the germline V gene are KGHDR and SFDVKD.

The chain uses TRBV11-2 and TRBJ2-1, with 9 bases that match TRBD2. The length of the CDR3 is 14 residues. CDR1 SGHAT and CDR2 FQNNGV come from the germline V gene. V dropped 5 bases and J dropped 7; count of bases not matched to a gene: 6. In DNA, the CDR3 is TGTGCCAGCAGCGTTAGCGGGAGAATAAATGAGCAGTTCTTC. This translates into CASSVSGRINEQFF. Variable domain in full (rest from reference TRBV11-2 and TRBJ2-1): EAGVAQSPRYKIIEKRQSVAFWCNPISGHATLYWYQQILGQGPKLLIQFQNNGVVDDSQLPKDRFSAERLKGVDSTLKIQPAKLEDSAVYLCASSVSGRINEQFFGPGTRLTVL.

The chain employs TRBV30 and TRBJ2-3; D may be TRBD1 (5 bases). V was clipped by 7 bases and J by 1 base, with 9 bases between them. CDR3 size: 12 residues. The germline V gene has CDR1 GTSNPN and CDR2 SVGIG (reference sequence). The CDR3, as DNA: TGTGCCTCGACAGTGGGCACAGATACGCAGTATTTT. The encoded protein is CASTVGTDTQYF.

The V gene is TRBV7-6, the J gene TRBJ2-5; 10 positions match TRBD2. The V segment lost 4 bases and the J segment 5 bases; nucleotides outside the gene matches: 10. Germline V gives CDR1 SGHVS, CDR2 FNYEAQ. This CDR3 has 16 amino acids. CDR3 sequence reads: CASSYPAGGAQETQYF. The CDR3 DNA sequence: TGTGCCAGCAGCTATCCAGCGGGAGGGGCGCAGGAGACCCAGTACTTC.

CDR3 loop: CASSLDGSSSTDTQYF. As DNA, the CDR3 is TGCGCCAGCAGCTTGGATGGCAGTTCTAGCACAGATACGCAGTATTTT. The V call is TRBV5-1, the J call TRBJ2-3; no reliable D call. This CDR3 is built from 16 residues. The germline CDR1 and CDR2 sequences are SGHRS and YFSETQ. V shed 0 bases and J shed 0 bases, with 11 bases lying between them.